This T cell receptor beta chain was observed in a study of blood T cell repertoires in COVID-19. The overall study: Acute and convalescent COVID-19 specimens originated in the United States, Italy and Spain. Nucleic acid was either cDNA or gDNA, and it came from T cells, B-cell-depleted T cells, or PBMCs.

This clone was seen just once. CDR3 length equals 10 residues. The V end was cut by 8 bases, the J end by 15 bases, with 14 bases between. The germline CDR1 and CDR2 sequences are MNHEY and SVGAGI. Per the study methods: Reference gene primer amplification gave nucleated cell count estimates. Profiled with immunoSEQ multiplex PCR; TCRdb holds only in-frame clones, not every one. V, J and clone size reflect that table, while D and trimming were determined from the DNA. The sample comprises about 190,000 clones, approximately 90% of which are singletons, and 1.1% rests with the top ten. The sequence came from a man aged 25-45 years with acute or convalescent COVID-19. The sample consisted of peripheral blood. The chain combines TRBV6-5 with TRBJ2-1, with a possible D match to TRBD2 (5 bases). The CDR3 region has the DNA TGTGCCAGCGGACCGGGGTCCCGGTTCTTC. It codes for CASGPGSRFF.